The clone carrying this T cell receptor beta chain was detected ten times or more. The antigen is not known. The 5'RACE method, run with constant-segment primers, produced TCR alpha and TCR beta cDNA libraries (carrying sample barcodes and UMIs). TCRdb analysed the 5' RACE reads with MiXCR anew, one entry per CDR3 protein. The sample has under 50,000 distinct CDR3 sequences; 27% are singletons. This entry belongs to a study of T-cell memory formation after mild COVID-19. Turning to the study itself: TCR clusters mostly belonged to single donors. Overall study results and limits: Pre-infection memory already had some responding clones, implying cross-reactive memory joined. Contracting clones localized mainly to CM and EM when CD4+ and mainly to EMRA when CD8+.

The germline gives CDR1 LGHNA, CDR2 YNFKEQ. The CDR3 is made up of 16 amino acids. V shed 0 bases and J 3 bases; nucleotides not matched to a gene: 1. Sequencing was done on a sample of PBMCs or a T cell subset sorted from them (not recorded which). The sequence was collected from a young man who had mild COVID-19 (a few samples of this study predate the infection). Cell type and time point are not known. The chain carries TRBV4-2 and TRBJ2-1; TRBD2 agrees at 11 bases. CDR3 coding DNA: TGTGCCAGCAGCCAAGATGGGACTAGCGGCTACAATGAGCAGTTCTTC. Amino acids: CASSQDGTSGYNEQFF.